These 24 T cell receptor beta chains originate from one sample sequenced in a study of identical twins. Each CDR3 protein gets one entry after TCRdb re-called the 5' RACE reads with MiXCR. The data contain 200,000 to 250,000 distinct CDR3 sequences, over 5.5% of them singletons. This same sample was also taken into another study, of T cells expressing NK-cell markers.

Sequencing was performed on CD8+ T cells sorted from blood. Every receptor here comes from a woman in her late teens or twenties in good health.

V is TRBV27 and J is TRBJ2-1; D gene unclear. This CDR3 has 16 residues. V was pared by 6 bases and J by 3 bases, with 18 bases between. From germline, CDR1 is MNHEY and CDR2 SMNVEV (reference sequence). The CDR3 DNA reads TGTGCCAGCAGGCCTTTGTGGGCCCGATTCTACAATGAGCAGTTCTTC. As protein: CASRPLWARFYNEQFF.

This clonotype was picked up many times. CDR3 sequence (DNA): TGTGCCATCAGTGCTGGACAGGGGTGGGATGAGCAGTTCTTC. Its translation: CAISAGQGWDEQFF. The rearrangement joins TRBV10-3 to TRBJ2-1, with 9 bases lining up with TRBD1. CDR3 length: 14 residues. The junction had 6 bases not matched to a gene; V was cut back by 4 bases and J by 8 bases. The V gene's germline CDR1 is ENHRY and CDR2 SYGVKD.

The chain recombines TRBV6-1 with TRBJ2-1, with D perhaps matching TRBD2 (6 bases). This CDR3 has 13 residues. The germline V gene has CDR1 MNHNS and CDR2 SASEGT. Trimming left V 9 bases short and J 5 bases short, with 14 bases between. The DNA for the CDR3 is TGTGCCAGTCTCATTGGGACTCACAATGAGCAGTTCTTC. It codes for CASLIGTHNEQFF.

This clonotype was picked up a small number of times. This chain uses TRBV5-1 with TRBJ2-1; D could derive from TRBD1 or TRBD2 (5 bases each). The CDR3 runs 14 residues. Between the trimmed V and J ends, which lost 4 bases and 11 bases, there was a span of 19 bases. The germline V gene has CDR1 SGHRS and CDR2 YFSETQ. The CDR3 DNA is TGCGCCAGCAGCGCCGGGACGTCCCTTAGGCAGCAGTTCTTC. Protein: CASSAGTSLRQQFF.

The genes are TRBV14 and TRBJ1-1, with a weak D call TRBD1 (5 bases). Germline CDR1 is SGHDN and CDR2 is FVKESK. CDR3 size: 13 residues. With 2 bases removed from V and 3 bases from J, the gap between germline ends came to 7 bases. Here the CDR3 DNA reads TGTGCCAGCAGCCAAACAGGCTACACTGAAGCTTTCTTT. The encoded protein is CASSQTGYTEAFF.

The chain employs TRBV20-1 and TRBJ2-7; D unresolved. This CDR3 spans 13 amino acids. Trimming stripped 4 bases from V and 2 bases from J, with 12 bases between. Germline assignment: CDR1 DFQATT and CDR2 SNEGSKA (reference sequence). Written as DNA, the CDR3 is TGCAGTGCTACGAGGACGGAAGCCTACGAGCAGTACTTC. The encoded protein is CSATRTEAYEQYF.

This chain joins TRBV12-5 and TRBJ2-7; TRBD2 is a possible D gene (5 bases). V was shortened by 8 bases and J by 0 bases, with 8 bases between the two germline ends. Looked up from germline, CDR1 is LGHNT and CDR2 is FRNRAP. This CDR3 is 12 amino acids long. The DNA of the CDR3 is TGTGCTAGTCAAGGGAGCTCCTACGAGCAGTACTTC. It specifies CASQGSSYEQYF.

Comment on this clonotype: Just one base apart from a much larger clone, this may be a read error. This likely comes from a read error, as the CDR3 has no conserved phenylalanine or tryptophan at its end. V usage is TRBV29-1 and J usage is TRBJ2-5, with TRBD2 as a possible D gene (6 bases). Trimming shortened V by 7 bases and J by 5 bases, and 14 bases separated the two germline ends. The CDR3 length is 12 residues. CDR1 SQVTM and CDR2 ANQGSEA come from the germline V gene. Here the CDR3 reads CSAVTSTETQYL. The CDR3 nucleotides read TGCAGCGCTGTGACTAGTACCGAGACCCAGTACCTC.

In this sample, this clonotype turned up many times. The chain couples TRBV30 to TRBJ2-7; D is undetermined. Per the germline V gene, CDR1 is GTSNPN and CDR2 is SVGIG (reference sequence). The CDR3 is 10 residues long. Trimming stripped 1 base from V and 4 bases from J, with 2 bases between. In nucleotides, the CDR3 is TGTGCCTGGAGTGGTTACGAGCAGTACTTC. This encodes CAWSGYEQYF. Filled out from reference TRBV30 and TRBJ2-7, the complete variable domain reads SQTIHQWPATLVQPVGSPLSLECTVEGTSNPNLYWYRQAAGRGLQLLFYSVGIGQISSEVPQNLSASRPQDRQFILSSKKLLLSDSGFYLCAWSGYEQYFGPGTRLTVT.

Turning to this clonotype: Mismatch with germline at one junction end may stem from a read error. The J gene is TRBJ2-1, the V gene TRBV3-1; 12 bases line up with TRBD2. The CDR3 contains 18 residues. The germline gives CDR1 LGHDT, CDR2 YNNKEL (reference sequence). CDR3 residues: CATSQVPGLAGTHNEQFF. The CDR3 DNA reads TGTGCCACCAGCCAAGTCCCCGGACTAGCGGGAACCCACAATGAGCAGTTCTTC.

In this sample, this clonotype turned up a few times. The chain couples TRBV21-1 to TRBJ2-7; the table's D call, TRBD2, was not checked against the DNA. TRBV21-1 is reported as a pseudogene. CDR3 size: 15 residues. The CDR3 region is CASSKRTSSSYEQYF. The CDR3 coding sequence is TGTGCCAGCAGCAAGCGGACTAGCTCTTCCTACGAGCAGTACTTC.

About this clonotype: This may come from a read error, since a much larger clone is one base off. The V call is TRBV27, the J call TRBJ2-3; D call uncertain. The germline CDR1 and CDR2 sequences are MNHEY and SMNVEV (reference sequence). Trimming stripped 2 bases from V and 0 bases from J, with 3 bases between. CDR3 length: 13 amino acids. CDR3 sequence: CASSLRSTDTQYF. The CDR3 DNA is TGTGCCAGCAGTTTAAGGAGCACAGATACGCAGTATTTT.

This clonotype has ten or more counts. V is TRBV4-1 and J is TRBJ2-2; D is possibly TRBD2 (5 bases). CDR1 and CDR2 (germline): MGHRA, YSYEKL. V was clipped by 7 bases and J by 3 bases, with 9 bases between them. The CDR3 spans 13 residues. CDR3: CASMEEYTGELFF. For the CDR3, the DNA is TGCGCCAGCATGGAGGAGTACACCGGGGAGCTGTTTTTT.

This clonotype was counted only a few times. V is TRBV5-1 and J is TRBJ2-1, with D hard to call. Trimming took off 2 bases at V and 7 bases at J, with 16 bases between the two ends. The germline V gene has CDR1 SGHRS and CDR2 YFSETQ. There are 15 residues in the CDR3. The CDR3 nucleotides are TGCGCCAGCAGCTTAGGGATCGGAAACGAAAATGAGCAGTTCTTC. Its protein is CASSLGIGNENEQFF.

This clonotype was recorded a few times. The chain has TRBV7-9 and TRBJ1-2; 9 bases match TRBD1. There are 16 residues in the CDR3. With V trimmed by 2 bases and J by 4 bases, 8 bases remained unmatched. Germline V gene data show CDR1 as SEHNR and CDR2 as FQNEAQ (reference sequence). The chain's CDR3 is CASSLSGQGTFYGYTF. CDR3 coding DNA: TGTGCCAGCAGCTTATCAGGACAGGGGACTTTCTATGGCTACACCTTC.

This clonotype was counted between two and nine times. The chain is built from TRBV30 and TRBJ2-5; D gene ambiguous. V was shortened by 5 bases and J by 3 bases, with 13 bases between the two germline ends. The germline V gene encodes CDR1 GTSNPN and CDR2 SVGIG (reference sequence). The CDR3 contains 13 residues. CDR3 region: CAWEEAYEETQYF. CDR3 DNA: TGTGCCTGGGAAGAGGCCTACGAAGAGACCCAGTACTTC.

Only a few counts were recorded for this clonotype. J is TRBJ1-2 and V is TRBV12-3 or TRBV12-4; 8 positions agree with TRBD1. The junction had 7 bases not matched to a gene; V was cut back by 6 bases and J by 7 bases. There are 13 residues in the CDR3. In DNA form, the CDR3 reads TGTGCCAGCAGCCCCGGACAGGGTTTTGGCTACACCTTC. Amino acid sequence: CASSPGQGFGYTF.

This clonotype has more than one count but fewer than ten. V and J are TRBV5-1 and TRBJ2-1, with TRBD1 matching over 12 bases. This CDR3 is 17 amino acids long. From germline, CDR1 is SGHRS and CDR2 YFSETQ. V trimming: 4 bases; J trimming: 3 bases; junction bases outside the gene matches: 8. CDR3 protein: CASSMGQGAGFYNEQFF. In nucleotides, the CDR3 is TGCGCCAGCAGCATGGGACAGGGGGCAGGGTTCTACAATGAGCAGTTCTTC.

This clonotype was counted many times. This CDR3 is CAIHRDPDVMTGELFF. For the CDR3, the DNA is TGTGCCATCCATAGGGACCCGGACGTAATGACCGGGGAGCTGTTTTTT. The V call is TRBV7-2, the J call TRBJ2-2; D possibly matches TRBD1 or TRBD2 (5 bases each). Trimming took 10 bases from V and 5 from J, leaving 23 bases between them. Germline assignment: CDR1 SGHTA and CDR2 FQGNSA. This CDR3 has 16 residues.

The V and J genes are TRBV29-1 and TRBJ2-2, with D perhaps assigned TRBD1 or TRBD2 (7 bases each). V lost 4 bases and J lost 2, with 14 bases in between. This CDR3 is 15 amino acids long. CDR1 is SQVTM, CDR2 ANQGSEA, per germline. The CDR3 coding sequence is TGCAGCGTTGTGATCAGGGGGGGTAACACCGGGGAGCTGTTTTTT. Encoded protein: CSVVIRGGNTGELFF.

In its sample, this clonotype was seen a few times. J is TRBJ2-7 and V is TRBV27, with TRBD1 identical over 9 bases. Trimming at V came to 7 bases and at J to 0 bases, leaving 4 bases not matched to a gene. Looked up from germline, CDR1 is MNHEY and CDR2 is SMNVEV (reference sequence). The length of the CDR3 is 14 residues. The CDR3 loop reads CASIGQGSSYEQYF. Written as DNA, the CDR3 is TGTGCCAGCATTGGACAGGGGAGCTCCTACGAGCAGTACTTC.

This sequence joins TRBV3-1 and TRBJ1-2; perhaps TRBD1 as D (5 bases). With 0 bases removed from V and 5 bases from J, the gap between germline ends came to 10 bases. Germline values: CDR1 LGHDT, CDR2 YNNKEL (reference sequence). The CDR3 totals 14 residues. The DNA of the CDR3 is TGTGCCAGCAGCCAAGATCCGGGGCGTTATGGCTACACCTTC. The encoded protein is CASSQDPGRYGYTF.

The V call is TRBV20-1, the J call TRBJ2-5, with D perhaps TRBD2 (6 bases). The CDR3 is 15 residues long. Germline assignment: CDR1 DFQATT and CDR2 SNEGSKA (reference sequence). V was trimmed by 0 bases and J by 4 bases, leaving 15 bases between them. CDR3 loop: CSARDRAKAGETQYF. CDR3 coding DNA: TGCAGTGCTAGAGACAGGGCCAAAGCGGGAGAGACCCAGTACTTC.

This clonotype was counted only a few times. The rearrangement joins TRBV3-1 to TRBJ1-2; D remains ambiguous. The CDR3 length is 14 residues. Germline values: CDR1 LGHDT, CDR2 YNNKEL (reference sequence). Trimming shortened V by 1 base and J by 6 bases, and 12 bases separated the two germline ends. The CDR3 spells CASSQVREADGYTF. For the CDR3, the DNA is TGTGCCAGCAGCCAAGTGAGAGAAGCCGATGGCTACACCTTC.